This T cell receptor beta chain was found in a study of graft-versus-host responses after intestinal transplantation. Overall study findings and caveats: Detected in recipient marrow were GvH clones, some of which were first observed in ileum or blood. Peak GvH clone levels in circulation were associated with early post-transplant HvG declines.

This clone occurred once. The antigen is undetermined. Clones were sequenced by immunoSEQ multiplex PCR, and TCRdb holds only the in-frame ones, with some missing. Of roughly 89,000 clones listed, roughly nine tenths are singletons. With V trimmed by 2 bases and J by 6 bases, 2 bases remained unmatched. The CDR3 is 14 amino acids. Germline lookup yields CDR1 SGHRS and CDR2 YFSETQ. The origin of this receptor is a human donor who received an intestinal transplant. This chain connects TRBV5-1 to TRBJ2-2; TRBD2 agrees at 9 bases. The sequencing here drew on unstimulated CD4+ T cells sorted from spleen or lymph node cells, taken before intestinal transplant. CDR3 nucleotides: TGCGCCAGCAGCTTTGGCGGGAGGGCCGGGGAGCTGTTTTTT. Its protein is CASSFGGRAGELFF.